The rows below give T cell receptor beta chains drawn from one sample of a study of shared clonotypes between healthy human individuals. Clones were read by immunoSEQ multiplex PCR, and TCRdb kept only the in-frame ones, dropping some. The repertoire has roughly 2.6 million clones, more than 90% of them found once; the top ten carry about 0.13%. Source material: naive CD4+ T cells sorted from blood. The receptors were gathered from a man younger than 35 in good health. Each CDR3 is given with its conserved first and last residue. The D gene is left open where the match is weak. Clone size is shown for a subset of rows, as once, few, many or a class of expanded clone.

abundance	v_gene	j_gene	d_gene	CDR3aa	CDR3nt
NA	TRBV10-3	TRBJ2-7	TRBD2	CAISRGGNEQYF	TGTGCCATCAGTCGGGGGGGCAACGAGCAGTACTTC
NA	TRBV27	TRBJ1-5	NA	CASNPQGLGIDQPQHF	TGTGCCAGCAACCCCCAGGGATTAGGTATCGATCAGCCCCAGCATTTT
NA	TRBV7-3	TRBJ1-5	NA	CASSEGPEKRSNQPQHF	TGTGCCAGCAGCGAAGGACCGGAAAAGAGGAGCAATCAGCCCCAGCATTTT
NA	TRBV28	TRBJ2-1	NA	CASSFSWQGIRNEQFF	TGTGCCAGCAGTTTCTCGTGGCAGGGAATTAGGAATGAGCAGTTCTTC
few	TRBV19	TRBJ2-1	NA	CATRQYNEQFF	TGTGCCACCCGCCAGTACAATGAGCAGTTCTTC
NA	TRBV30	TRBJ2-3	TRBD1	CAWSLTGGAPSDTQYF	TGTGCCTGGAGTCTCACAGGGGGCGCCCCCTCAGATACGCAGTATTTT
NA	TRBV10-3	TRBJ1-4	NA	CATTPGPTNEKLFF	TGTGCCACGACGCCGGGTCCAACTAATGAAAAACTGTTTTTT
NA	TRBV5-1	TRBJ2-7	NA	CASSSGGSTGLYEQYF	TGCGCCAGCAGCTCGGGAGGATCGACAGGACTCTACGAGCAGTACTTC
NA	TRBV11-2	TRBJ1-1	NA	CASSLLRGGTEAFF	TGTGCCAGCAGCTTACTGAGGGGGGGCACTGAAGCTTTCTTT
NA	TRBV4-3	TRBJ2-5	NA	CASSQWFWETQYF	TGCGCCAGCAGCCAATGGTTTTGGGAGACCCAGTACTTC
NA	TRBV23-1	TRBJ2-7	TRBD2	CASSRSSGLFGEQYF	TGCGCCAGCAGTCGGAGTAGCGGGCTCTTCGGCGAGCAGTACTTC
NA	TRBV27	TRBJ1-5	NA	CASRSIGQPQHF	TGTGCCAGCAGGTCCATTGGGCAGCCCCAGCATTTT
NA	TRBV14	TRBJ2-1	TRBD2	CASSQGGLAGYNEQFF	TGTGCCAGCAGCCAAGGGGGTCTAGCGGGATACAATGAGCAGTTCTTC
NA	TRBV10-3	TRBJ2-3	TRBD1	CAISEPDRAVDTQYF	TGTGCCATCAGTGAGCCAGACAGGGCGGTAGATACGCAGTATTTT
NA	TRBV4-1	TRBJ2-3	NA	CASSQDLGGRSTDTQYF	TGCGCCAGCAGCCAAGATCTGGGGGGGCGTAGCACAGATACGCAGTATTTT